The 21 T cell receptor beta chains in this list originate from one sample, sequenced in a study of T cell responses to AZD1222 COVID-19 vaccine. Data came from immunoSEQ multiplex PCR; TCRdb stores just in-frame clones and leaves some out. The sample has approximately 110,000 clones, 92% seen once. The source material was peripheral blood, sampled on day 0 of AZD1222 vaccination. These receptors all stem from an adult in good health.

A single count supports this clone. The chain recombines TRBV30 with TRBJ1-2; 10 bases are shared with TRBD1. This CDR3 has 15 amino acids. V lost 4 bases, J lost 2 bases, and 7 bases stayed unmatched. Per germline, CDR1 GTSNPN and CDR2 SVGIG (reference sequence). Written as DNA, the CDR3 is TGTGCCTGGAATTTACCGGGACAGGGGAACTATGGCTACACCTTC. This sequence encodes CAWNLPGQGNYGYTF.

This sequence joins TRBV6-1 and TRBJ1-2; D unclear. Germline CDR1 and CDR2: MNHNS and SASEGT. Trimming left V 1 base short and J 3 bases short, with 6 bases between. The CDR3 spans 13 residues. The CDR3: CASSEEEYYGYTF. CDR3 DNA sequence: TGTGCCAGCAGTGAAGAAGAGTACTATGGCTACACCTTC.

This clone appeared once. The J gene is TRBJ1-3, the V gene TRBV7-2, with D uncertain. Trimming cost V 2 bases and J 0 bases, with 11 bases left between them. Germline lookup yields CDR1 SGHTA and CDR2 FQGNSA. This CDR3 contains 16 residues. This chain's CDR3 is CASSLSGRASGNTIYF. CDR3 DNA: TGTGCCAGCAGCTTAAGCGGACGAGCCTCTGGAAACACCATATATTTT.

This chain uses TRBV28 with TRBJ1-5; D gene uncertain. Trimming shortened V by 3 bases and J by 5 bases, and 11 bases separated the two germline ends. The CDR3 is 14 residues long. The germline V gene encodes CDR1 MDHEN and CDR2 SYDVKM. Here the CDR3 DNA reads TGTGCCAGCAGTTTGGTTCGGCGAGATCAGCCCCAGCATTTT. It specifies CASSLVRRDQPQHF. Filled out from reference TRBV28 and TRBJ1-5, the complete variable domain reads DVKVTQSSRYLVKRTGEKVFLECVQDMDHENMFWYRQDPGLGLRLIYFSYDVKMKEKGDIPEGYSVSREKKERFSLILESASTNQTSMYLCASSLVRRDQPQHFGDGTRLSIL.

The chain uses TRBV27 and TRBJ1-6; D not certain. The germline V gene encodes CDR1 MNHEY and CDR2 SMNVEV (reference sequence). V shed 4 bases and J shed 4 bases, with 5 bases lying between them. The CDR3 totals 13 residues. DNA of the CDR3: TGTGCCAGCAGTTCCCTATATAATTCACCCCTCCACTTT. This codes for CASSSLYNSPLHF.

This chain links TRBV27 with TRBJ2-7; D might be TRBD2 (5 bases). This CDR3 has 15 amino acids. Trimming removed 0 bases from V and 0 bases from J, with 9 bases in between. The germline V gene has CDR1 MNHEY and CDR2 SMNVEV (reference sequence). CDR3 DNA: TGTGCCAGCAGTTTATCGGAACTAGGCTCCTACGAGCAGTACTTC. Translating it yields CASSLSELGSYEQYF.

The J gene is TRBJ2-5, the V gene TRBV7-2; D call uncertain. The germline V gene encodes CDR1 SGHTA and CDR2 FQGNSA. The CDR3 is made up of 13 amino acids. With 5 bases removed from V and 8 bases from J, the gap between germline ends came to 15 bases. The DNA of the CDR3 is TGTGCCAGCAGCCGCAGCTCCGTCGGAACCCAGTACTTC. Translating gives CASSRSSVGTQYF.

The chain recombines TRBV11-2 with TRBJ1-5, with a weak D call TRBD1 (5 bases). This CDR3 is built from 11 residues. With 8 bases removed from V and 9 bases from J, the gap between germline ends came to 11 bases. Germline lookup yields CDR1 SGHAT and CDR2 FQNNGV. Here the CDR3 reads CASSNGGPQHF. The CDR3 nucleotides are TGTGCCAGCTCAAACGGGGGGCCCCAGCATTTT.

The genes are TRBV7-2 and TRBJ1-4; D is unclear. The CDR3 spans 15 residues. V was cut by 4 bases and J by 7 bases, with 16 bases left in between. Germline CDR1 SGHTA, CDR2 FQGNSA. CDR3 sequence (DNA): TGTGCCAGCAGCTCCTTGTCGGGTGGGCGTGAAAAACTGTTTTTT. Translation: CASSSLSGGREKLFF.

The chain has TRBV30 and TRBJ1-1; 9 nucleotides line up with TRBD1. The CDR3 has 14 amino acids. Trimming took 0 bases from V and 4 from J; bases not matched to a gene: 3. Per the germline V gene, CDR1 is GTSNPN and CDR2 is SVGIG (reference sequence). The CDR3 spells CAWSVLTGGTEAFF. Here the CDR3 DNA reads TGTGCCTGGAGTGTGCTGACAGGGGGCACTGAAGCTTTCTTT.

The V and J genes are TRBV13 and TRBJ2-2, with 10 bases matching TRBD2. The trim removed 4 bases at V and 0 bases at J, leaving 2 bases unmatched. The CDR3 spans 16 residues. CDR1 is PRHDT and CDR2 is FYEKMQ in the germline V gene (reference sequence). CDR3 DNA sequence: TGTGCCAGCAGCTCCCTAGCGGGAGCGAACACCGGGGAGCTGTTTTTT. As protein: CASSSLAGANTGELFF.

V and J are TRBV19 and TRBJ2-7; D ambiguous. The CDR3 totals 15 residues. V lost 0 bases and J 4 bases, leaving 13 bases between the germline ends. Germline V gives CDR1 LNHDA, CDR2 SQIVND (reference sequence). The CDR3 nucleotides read TGTGCCAGTAGTATAGATGGGCGTTTGGGGTACGAGCAGTACTTC. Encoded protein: CASSIDGRLGYEQYF.

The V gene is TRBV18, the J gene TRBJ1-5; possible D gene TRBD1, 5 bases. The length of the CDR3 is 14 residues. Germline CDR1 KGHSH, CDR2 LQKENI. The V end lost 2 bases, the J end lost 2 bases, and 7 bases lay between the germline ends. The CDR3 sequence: CASSPGGGNQPQHF. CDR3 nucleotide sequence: TGTGCCAGCTCACCAGGGGGTGGCAATCAGCCCCAGCATTTT.

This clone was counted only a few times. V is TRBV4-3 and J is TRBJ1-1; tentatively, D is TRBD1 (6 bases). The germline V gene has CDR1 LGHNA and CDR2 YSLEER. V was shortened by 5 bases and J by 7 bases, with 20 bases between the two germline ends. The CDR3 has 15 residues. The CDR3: CASSLGTGQFGEAFF. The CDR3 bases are TGCGCCAGCAGCTTGGGTACAGGGCAGTTTGGTGAAGCTTTCTTT.

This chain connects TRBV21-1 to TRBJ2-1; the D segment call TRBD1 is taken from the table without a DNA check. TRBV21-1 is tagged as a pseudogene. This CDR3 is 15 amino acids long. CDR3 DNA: TGTGCCAGCAGCAAGGTGGACAGGGATTACAATGAGCAGTTCTTC. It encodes CASSKVDRDYNEQFF.

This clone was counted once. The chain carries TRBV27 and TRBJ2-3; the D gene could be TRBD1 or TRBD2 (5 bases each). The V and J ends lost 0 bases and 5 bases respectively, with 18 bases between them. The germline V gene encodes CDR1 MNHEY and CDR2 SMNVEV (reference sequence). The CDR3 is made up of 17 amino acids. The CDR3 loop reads CASSLSNGAHWGDTQYF. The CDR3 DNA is TGTGCCAGCAGTTTATCCAACGGGGCTCACTGGGGAGATACGCAGTATTTT.

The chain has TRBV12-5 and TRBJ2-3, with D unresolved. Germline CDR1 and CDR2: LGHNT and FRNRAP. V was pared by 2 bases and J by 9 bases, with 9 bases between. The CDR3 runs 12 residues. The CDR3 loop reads CASGLSLATQYF. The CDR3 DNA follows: TGTGCTAGTGGTTTGTCCTTAGCAACGCAGTATTTT.

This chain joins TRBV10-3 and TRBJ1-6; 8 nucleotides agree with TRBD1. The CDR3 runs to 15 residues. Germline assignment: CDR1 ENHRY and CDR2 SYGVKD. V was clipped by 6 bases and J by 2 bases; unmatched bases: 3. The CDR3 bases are TGTGCCATCAGGACAGGGGAAACCTATAATTCACCCCTCCACTTT. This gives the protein CAIRTGETYNSPLHF.

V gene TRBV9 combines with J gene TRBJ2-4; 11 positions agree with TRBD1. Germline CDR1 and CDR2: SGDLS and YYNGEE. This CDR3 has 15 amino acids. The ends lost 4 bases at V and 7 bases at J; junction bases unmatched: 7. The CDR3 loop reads CASSNMGQGVNIQYF. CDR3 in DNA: TGTGCCAGCAGCAATATGGGACAGGGGGTGAACATTCAGTACTTC. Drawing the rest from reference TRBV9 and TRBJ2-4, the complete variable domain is DSGVTQTPKHLITATGQRVTLRCSPRSGDLSVYWYQQSLDQGLQFLIQYYNGEERAKGNILERFSAQQFPDLHSELNLSSLELGDSALYFCASSNMGQGVNIQYFGAGTRLSVL.

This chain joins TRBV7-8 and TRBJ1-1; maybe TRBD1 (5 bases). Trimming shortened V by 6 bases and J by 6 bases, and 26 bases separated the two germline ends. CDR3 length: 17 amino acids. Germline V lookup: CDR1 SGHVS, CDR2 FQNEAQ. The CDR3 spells CASSPEGVPGLSAEAFF. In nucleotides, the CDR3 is TGTGCCAGCAGTCCGGAAGGAGTTCCGGGACTTAGCGCTGAAGCTTTCTTT.

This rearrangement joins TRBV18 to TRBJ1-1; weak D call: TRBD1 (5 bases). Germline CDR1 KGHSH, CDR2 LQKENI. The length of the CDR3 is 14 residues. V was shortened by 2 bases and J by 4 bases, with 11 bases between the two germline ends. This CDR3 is CASSPSGAFTEAFF. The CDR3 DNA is TGTGCCAGCTCACCATCCGGGGCGTTCACTGAAGCTTTCTTT.